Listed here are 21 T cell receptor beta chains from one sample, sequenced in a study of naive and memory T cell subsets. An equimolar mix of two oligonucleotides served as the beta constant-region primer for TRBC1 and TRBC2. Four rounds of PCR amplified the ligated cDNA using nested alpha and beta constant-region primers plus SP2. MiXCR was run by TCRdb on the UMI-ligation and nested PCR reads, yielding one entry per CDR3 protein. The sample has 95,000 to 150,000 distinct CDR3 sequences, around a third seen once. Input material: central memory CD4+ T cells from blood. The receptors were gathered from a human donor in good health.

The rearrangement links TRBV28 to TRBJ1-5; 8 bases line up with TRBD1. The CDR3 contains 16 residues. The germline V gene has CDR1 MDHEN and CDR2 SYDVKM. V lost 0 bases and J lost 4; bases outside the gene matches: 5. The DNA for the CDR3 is TGTGCCAGCAGTTTATGGGTGACAGGGGTGAATCAGCCCCAGCATTTT. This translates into CASSLWVTGVNQPQHF.

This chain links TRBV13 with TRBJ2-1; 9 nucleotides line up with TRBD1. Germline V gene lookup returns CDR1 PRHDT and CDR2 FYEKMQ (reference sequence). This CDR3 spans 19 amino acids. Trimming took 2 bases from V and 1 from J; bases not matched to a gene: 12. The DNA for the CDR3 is TGTGCCAGCAGCTTACTATTACAGGGGGCTTTTTTATCCTACAATGAGCAGTTCTTC. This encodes CASSLLLQGAFLSYNEQFF.

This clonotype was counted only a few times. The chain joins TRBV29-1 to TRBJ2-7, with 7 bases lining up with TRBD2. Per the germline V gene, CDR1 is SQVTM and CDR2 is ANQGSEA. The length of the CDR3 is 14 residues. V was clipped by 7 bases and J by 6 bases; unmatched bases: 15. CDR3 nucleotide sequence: TGCAGCGCCGCTCGGGGGGAGAGGGGTGGCGAGCAGTACTTC. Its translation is CSAARGERGGEQYF.

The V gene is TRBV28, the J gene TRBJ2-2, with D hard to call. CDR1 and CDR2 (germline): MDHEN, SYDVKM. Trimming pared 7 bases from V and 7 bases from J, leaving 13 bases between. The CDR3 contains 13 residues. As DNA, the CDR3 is TGTGCCAGCACCTCGACTTGGGGCGGGGAGCTGTTTTTT. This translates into CASTSTWGGELFF.

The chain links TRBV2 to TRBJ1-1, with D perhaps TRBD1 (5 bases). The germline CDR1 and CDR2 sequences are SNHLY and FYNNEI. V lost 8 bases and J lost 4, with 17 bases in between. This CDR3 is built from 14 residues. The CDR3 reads CASGGPVRGTEAFF. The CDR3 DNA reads TGTGCCAGCGGGGGACCCGTAAGAGGCACTGAAGCTTTCTTT.

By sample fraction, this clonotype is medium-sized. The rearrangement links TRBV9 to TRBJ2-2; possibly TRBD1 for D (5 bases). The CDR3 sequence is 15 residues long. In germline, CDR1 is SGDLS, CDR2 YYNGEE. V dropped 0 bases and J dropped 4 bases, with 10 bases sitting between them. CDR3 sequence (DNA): TGTGCCAGCAGCGTAGACAGGATGGGCACCGGGGAGCTGTTTTTT. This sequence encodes CASSVDRMGTGELFF.

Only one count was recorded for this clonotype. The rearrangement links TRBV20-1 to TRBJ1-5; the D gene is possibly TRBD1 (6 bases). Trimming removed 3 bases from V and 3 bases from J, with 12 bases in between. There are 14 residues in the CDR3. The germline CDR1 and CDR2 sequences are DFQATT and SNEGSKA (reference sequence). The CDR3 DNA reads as TGCAGTGCTAGGAATGACAGGCCCAATCAGCCCCAGCATTTT. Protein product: CSARNDRPNQPQHF.

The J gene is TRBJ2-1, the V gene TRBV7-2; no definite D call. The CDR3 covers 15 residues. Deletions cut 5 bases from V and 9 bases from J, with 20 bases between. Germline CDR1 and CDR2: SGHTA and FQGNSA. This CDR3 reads CASSLDHLGGGEQFF. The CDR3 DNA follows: TGTGCCAGCAGCCTCGATCACCTCGGCGGCGGTGAGCAGTTCTTC.

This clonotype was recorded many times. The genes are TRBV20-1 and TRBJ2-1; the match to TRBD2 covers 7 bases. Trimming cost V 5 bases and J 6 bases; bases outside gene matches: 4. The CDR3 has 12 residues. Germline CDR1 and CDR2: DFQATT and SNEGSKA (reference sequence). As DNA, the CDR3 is TGCAGTGCTCAAGCGGGAACCAATGAGCAGTTCTTC. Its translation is CSAQAGTNEQFF.

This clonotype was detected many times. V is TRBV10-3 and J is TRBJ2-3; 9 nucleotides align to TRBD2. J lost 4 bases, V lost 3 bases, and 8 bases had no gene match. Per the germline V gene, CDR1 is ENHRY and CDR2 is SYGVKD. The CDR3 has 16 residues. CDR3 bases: TGTGCCATCAGTGAATGGCTTAGCGGGAGCTCAGATACGCAGTATTTT. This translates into CAISEWLSGSSDTQYF.

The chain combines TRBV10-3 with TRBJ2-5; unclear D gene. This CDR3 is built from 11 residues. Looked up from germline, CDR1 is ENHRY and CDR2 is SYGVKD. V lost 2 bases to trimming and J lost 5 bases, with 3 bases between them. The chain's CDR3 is CAISEKETQYF. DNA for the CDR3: TGTGCCATCAGTGAGAAGGAGACCCAGTACTTC.

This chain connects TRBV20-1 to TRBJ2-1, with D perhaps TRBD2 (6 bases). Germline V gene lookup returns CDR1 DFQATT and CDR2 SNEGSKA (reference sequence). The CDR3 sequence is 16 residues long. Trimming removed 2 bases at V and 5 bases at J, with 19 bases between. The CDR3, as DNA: TGCAGTGCTAGACCCCTTGGCGGGATAGGGGACAATGAGCAGTTCTTC. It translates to CSARPLGGIGDNEQFF.

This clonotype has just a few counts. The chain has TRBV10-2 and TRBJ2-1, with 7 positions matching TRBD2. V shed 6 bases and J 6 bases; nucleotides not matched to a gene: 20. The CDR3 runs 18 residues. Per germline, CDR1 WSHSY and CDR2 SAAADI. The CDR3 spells CASRGKWRELRAFNEQFF. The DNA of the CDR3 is TGCGCCAGCAGGGGGAAATGGCGGGAGTTAAGGGCCTTCAATGAGCAGTTCTTC.

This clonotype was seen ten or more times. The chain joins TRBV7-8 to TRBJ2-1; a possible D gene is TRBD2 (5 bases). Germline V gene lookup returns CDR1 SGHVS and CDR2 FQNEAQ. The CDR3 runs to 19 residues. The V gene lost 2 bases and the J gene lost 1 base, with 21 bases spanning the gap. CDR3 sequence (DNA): TGTGCCAGCAGCTTAAGGTCCGGGTCGGGAATAGTTTCCTACAATGAGCAGTTCTTC. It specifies CASSLRSGSGIVSYNEQFF.

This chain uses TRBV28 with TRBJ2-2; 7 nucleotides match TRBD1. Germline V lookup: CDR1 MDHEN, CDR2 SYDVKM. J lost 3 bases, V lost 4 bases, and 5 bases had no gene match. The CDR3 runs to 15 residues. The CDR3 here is CASSSWTGHTGELFF. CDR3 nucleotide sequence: TGTGCCAGCAGTTCCTGGACAGGACACACCGGGGAGCTGTTTTTT.

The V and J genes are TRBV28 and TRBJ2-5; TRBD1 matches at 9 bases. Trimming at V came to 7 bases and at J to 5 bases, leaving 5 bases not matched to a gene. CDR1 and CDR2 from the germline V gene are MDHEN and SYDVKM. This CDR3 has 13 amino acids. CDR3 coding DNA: TGTGCCAGCAAGGGACAGGGTCTGGAGACCCAGTACTTC. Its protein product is CASKGQGLETQYF. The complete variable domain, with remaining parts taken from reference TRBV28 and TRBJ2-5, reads DVKVTQSSRYLVKRTGEKVFLECVQDMDHENMFWYRQDPGLGLRLIYFSYDVKMKEKGDIPEGYSVSREKKERFSLILESASTNQTSMYLCASKGQGLETQYFGPGTRLLVL.

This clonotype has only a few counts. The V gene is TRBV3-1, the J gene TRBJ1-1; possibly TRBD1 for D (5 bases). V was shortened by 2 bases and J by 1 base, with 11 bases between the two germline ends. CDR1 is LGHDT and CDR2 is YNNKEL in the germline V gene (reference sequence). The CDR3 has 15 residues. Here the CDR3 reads CASSQSSGTNTEAFF. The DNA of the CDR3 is TGTGCCAGCAGCCAATCCTCCGGGACGAACACTGAAGCTTTCTTT.

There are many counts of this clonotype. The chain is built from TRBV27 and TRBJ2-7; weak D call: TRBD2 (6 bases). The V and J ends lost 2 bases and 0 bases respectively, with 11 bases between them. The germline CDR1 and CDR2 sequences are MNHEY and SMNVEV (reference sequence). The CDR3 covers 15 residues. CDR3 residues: CASSLGGVGSYEQYF. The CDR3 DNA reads TGTGCCAGCAGTTTAGGCGGGGTGGGCTCCTACGAGCAGTACTTC.

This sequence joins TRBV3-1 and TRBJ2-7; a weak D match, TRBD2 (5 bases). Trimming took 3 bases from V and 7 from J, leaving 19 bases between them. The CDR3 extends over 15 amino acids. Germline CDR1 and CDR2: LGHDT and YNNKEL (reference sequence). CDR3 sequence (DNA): TGTGCCAGCAGCCACTCGGACTGGCTAGTAGATGAGCAGTACTTC. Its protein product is CASSHSDWLVDEQYF.

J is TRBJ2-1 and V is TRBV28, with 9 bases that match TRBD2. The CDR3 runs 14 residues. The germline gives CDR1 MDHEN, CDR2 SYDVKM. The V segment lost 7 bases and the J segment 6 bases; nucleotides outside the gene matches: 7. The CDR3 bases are TGTGCCAGCAAGCCCGGGACTAGCATCAATGAGCAGTTCTTC. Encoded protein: CASKPGTSINEQFF.

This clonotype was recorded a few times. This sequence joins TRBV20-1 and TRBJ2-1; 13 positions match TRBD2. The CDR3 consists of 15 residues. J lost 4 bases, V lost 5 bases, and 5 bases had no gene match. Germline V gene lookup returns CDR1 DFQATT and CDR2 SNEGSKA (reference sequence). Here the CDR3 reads CSAWTSGRVYNEQFF. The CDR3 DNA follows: TGCAGTGCTTGGACTAGCGGGAGAGTTTACAATGAGCAGTTCTTC.